Listed below are T cell receptor beta chains from one sample, sequenced in a study of CD8+ T cells in alopecia areata. Sequencing was performed with immunoSEQ multiplex PCR; in TCRdb, only in-frame clones are kept and a portion is missing. The repertoire holds fewer than 250,000 clones, with approximately 61% as singletons. The starting material was CD4+ T cells sorted from blood, obtained at week 24, from a patient treated with tofacitinib. Receptors were obtained from a human donor with alopecia areata. The CDR3 runs from the conserved cysteine through the conserved F or W. D genes are given only for firm matches. Part of the rows lack a size; the others show once, few, many or a class for expanded clones.

V	size	D	J	CDR3	DNA
TRBV5-6	.	.	TRBJ2-2	CASSLAGTGELFF	TGTGCCAGCAGCTTGGCCGGGACCGGGGAGCTGTTTTTT
TRBV29-1	.	TRBD1	TRBJ2-6	CSVEGQKNTGANVLTF	TGCAGCGTTGAGGGACAGAAAAATACTGGGGCCAACGTCCTGACTTTC
TRBV7-9	.	.	TRBJ1-6	CASSLAQGHSPLHF	TGTGCCAGCAGCTTAGCGCAGGGACATTCACCCCTCCACTTT
TRBV5-6	.	.	TRBJ2-7	CASTHGAGPTYEQYF	TGTGCCAGCACCCATGGAGCAGGCCCTACCTACGAGCAGTACTTC
TRBV9	few	TRBD2	TRBJ2-3	CASSVELSGGRGFTDTQYF	TGTGCCAGCAGCGTAGAGTTGAGCGGGGGGCGAGGTTTCACAGATACGCAGTATTTT
TRBV29-1	.	TRBD1	TRBJ1-5	CSAIDRANQPQHF	TGCAGCGCCATAGACAGGGCCAATCAGCCCCAGCATTTT
TRBV29-1	.	TRBD1	TRBJ2-7	CSVATYGDRGIYEQYF	TGCAGCGTTGCTACTTATGGGGACAGGGGGATCTACGAGCAGTACTTC
TRBV29-1	.	.	TRBJ2-1	CSGGNGVNEQFF	TGCAGCGGGGGGAACGGAGTGAATGAGCAGTTCTTC
TRBV9	.	.	TRBJ2-3	CASSERAGTSTDTQYF	TGTGCCAGCAGCGAGAGGGCGGGGACTAGCACAGATACGCAGTATTTT
TRBV30	.	TRBD1	TRBJ1-6	CAWTEFGTDNSPLHF	TGTGCCTGGACCGAATTCGGGACAGATAATTCACCCCTCCACTTT
TRBV5-1	few	.	TRBJ1-1	CASSLQVGSRAEAFF	TGCGCCAGCAGCTTGCAGGTCGGGTCGAGAGCTGAAGCTTTCTTT
TRBV5-1	once	.	TRBJ2-5	CASSPTRLGETQYF	TGCGCCAGCAGCCCGACTAGATTGGGAGAGACCCAGTACTTC
TRBV6-6	.	TRBD1	TRBJ1-5	CASSDRTGYQPQHF	TGTGCCAGCAGTGACCGGACAGGGTATCAGCCCCAGCATTTT
TRBV29-1	.	.	TRBJ1-4	CSVGRDEKLFF	TGCAGCGTTGGACGTGATGAAAAACTGTTTTTT
TRBV5-6	once	.	TRBJ2-5	CASSLVPRNQETQYF	TGTGCCAGCAGCTTGGTGCCCCGAAATCAAGAGACCCAGTACTTC
TRBV4-3	.	.	TRBJ1-5	CASSQETEQPQHF	TGCGCCAGCAGCCAAGAGACAGAACAGCCCCAGCATTTT
TRBV27	.	.	TRBJ2-7	CAVLDREGTYEQYF	TGTGCCGTCCTGGACAGGGAGGGAACCTACGAGCAGTACTTC
TRBV4-3	once	.	TRBJ2-1	CASSQEGSRTVAYNEQFF	TGCGCCAGCAGCCAAGAGGGTTCTCGGACAGTGGCCTACAATGAGCAGTTCTTC
TRBV25-1	.	TRBD1	TRBJ1-2	CASSEDRGLNVYGYTF	TGTGCCAGCAGTGAAGACAGGGGGCTAAACGTGTATGGCTACACCTTC